This TCR beta chain was profiled in a study of shared clonotypes between healthy human individuals. As to this clone: Its antigen is undetermined.

Naive CD8 cells comprised CD45RO-negative, CCR7-positively selected cells, excluding terminally differentiated effector memory CD45RA+ cells. The healthy adult donors were HIV-negative and reported no recent acute infections or vaccinations. The study, taken as a whole, reports: Larger richness was generally estimated for naive than memory subsets. The generation probabilities recorded for non-shared clonotypes fell below those of clonotypes shared by all four donors.

The protocol was immunoSEQ multiplex PCR, while the TCRdb copy is restricted to in-frame clones and leaves out a portion. The sample lists 600,000 or so clones; around 95% were seen once. V was pared by 4 bases and J by 9 bases, with 12 bases between. This CDR3 comprises 11 residues. Germline-derived CDR1 and CDR2 are GTSNPN and SVGIG (reference sequence). The chain joins TRBV30 to TRBJ1-1, with D unclear. The sequence was collected from a woman aged 30 to 39 in good health. The sample was naive CD8+ T cells sorted from blood. The CDR3 here is CAWKAANQAFF. CDR3 nucleotides: TGTGCCTGGAAAGCGGCCAACCAAGCTTTCTTT.